One and the same sample provided the 27 T cell receptor beta chains below, sequenced in a study of blood T cell repertoires in COVID-19. TCRdb keeps only in-frame clones here, not all; method: immunoSEQ multiplex PCR. The table has approximately 390,000 clones, 85% to 90% seen once. The specimen sequenced was peripheral blood. These receptors all come from a young man with active or convalescent COVID-19.

Regarding this clone: Other nucleotide sequences from this sample produce the same CDR3. J is TRBJ1-5 and V is TRBV7-9; possibly TRBD1 for D (5 bases). Trimming left V 1 base short and J 6 bases short, with 10 bases between. The germline CDR1 and CDR2 sequences are SEHNR and FQNEAQ (reference sequence). The CDR3 sequence is 14 residues long. In DNA, the CDR3 is TGTGCCAGCAGCTTAGGCCAGGGTTCTCAGCCCCAGCATTTT. Translated: CASSLGQGSQPQHF.

J is TRBJ2-1 and V is TRBV6-2 or TRBV6-3; TRBD1 is a possible D gene (6 bases). The V and J ends lost 5 bases and 6 bases respectively, with 11 bases between them. The V gene's germline CDR1 is MNHEY and CDR2 SVGEGT. The CDR3 is made up of 13 amino acids. The CDR3, as DNA: TGTGCCAGCAGTAGGGACACTCTCAATGAGCAGTTCTTC. Its protein is CASSRDTLNEQFF.

This clone was counted once. The chain is built from TRBV7-9 and TRBJ2-4, with D perhaps matching TRBD2 (6 bases). CDR1 is SEHNR and CDR2 is FQNEAQ in the germline V gene (reference sequence). Trimming left V 1 base short and J 1 base short, with 8 bases between. CDR3 length equals 15 residues. CDR3 residues: CASSLGDFAKNIQYF. The CDR3 DNA sequence: TGTGCCAGCAGCTTAGGGGACTTTGCCAAAAACATTCAGTACTTC.

The chain joins TRBV27 to TRBJ1-5; 9 bases line up with TRBD1. Trimming took 4 bases from V and 4 from J; bases not matched to a gene: 2. Germline-derived CDR1 and CDR2 are MNHEY and SMNVEV (reference sequence). CDR3 length equals 14 residues. CDR3 loop: CASSWGTGNQPQHF. The CDR3, as DNA: TGTGCCAGCAGTTGGGGGACAGGGAATCAGCCCCAGCATTTT.

The V gene is TRBV9, the J gene TRBJ1-2; unclear D gene. V was shortened by 1 base and J by 0 bases, with 7 bases between the two germline ends. This CDR3 is built from 14 residues. Per the germline V gene, CDR1 is SGDLS and CDR2 is YYNGEE. In DNA form, the CDR3 reads TGTGCCAGCAGCGTACAGGAAACTAACTATGGCTACACCTTC. Translating gives CASSVQETNYGYTF.

This chain uses TRBV19 with TRBJ1-4, with no clear D. The CDR3 is 15 residues long. V was clipped by 2 bases and J by 5 bases, with 12 bases between them. Germline V CDR1 and CDR2: LNHDA, SQIVND (reference sequence). The DNA for the CDR3 is TGTGCCAGTAGTATACGAGGCAGTGGAAATGAAAAACTGTTTTTT. Its translation: CASSIRGSGNEKLFF.

This clone appeared once. This sequence joins TRBV24-1 and TRBJ2-2; TRBD2 aligns across 12 bases. CDR1 and CDR2 (germline): KGHDR, SFDVKD. This CDR3 is 16 amino acids long. Trimming at V came to 2 bases and at J to 7 bases, leaving 4 bases not matched to a gene. The CDR3 DNA follows: TGTGCCACCAGTGATTCGACTAGCGGGAGCTTCGGGGAGCTGTTTTTT. Translated, it gives CATSDSTSGSFGELFF.

V gene TRBV27 combines with J gene TRBJ2-7, with a weak D call TRBD1 (5 bases). The germline V and J ends were trimmed by 7 bases and 4 bases, with 11 bases remaining between them. The CDR3 is 12 residues long. Germline V gene lookup returns CDR1 MNHEY and CDR2 SMNVEV (reference sequence). CDR3 loop: CASTDDSYEQYF. Here the CDR3 DNA reads TGTGCCAGCACGGATGACAGTTACGAGCAGTACTTC.

V gene TRBV6-5 combines with J gene TRBJ2-7; 7 nucleotides agree with TRBD1. The CDR3 covers 13 residues. Germline V gene sequence: CDR1 MNHEY, CDR2 SVGAGI. The J segment lost 4 bases and the V segment lost 5 bases, leaving 5 bases of the junction unmatched. The CDR3 is CASSTQDRYEQYF. The CDR3 coding sequence is TGTGCCAGCAGTACCCAGGACAGGTACGAGCAGTACTTC.

V usage is TRBV6-5 and J usage is TRBJ1-6; possibly TRBD1 for D (6 bases). The V end lost 4 bases, the J end lost 12 bases, and 13 bases lay between the germline ends. Germline values: CDR1 MNHEY, CDR2 SVGAGI. This CDR3 has 13 amino acids. CDR3 DNA: TGTGCCAGCAGTTTAGGGACAAATGGACCCCTCCACTTT. This codes for CASSLGTNGPLHF.

The V and J genes are TRBV7-2 and TRBJ1-3; 12 nucleotides line up with TRBD1. CDR1 and CDR2 from the germline V gene are SGHTA and FQGNSA. V lost 3 bases to trimming and J lost 1 base; unmatched junction nucleotides: 1. The CDR3 covers 16 residues. The chain's CDR3 is CASSLGQGASGNTIYF. The CDR3 bases are TGTGCCAGCAGCTTGGGACAGGGGGCTTCTGGAAACACCATATATTTT.

This sequence joins TRBV19 and TRBJ2-7; 8 bases align to TRBD1. V lost 5 bases to trimming and J lost 2 bases; unmatched junction nucleotides: 14. There are 17 residues in the CDR3. CDR1 and CDR2 from the germline V gene are LNHDA and SQIVND (reference sequence). The CDR3 sequence: CASSVGLRQGKTYEQYF. Written as DNA, the CDR3 is TGTGCCAGTAGTGTTGGTTTGAGACAGGGGAAAACCTACGAGCAGTACTTC. The whole variable domain, remainder taken from reference TRBV19 and TRBJ2-7, is DGGITQSPKYLFRKEGQNVTLSCEQNLNHDAMYWYRQDPGQGLRLIYYSQIVNDFQKGDIAEGYSVSREKKESFPLTVTSAQKNPTAFYLCASSVGLRQGKTYEQYFGPGTRLTVT.

The chain employs TRBV7-9 and TRBJ2-7, with D possibly being TRBD2 (5 bases). Germline V gives CDR1 SEHNR, CDR2 FQNEAQ (reference sequence). The CDR3 loop spans 12 amino acids. V lost 1 base and J lost 6, with 7 bases in between. The CDR3 loop is CASSLGSGEQYF. CDR3 in DNA: TGTGCCAGCAGCTTAGGCAGCGGCGAGCAGTACTTC.

This sequence joins TRBV7-9 and TRBJ2-2; the match to TRBD2 covers 7 bases. The V gene end was trimmed by 6 bases and the J gene end by 3 bases; junction bases not matched to a gene: 10. CDR3 length equals 16 residues. Germline V CDR1 and CDR2: SEHNR, FQNEAQ (reference sequence). CDR3 in amino acids: CASRQRRERYTGELFF. The CDR3 DNA follows: TGTGCCAGCAGACAACGGCGGGAGAGGTACACCGGGGAGCTGTTTTTT.

The chain carries TRBV6-1 and TRBJ2-7; 7 positions agree with TRBD1. V lost 1 base, J lost 2 bases, and 5 bases stayed unmatched. This CDR3 has 15 amino acids. CDR1 and CDR2 (germline): MNHNS, SASEGT. Here the CDR3 reads CASSEGWDSPYEQYF. The CDR3 DNA is TGTGCCAGCAGTGAAGGCTGGGACAGTCCCTACGAGCAGTACTTC.

This clone was found once. This chain connects TRBV21-1 to TRBJ2-7; TRBD2, the D gene given by the table, was not confirmed from the DNA. TRBV21-1 is flagged as a pseudogene. The CDR3 loop spans 21 amino acids. The CDR3 loop is CASSKPPREGLAGASPGEQYF. The CDR3 nucleotides are TGTGCCAGCAGCAAACCCCCGAGGGAAGGACTAGCGGGGGCGTCCCCTGGCGAGCAGTACTTC.

The chain combines TRBV7-2 with TRBJ2-1; D gene ambiguous. Deletions cut 6 bases from V and 3 bases from J, with 6 bases between. The length of the CDR3 is 12 residues. CDR1 and CDR2 from the germline V gene are SGHTA and FQGNSA. The CDR3 DNA is TGTGCCAGCAGGAACTACTACAATGAGCAGTTCTTC. Amino acid sequence: CASRNYYNEQFF. Filled out from reference TRBV7-2 and TRBJ2-1, the complete variable domain reads GAGVSQSPSNKVTEKGKDVELRCDPISGHTALYWYRQSLGQGLEFLIYFQGNSAPDKSGLPSDRFSAERTGGSVSTLTIQRTQQEDSAVYLCASRNYYNEQFFGPGTRLTVL.

This chain connects TRBV6-6 to TRBJ2-5; D is possibly TRBD2 (6 bases). V lost 5 bases and J 5 bases, leaving 9 bases between the germline ends. The germline CDR1 and CDR2 sequences are MNHNY and SVGAGI (reference sequence). The CDR3 extends over 12 amino acids. CDR3 sequence (DNA): TGTGCCAGCAGTGGGGCGGGGGAGACCCAGTACTTC. This translates into CASSGAGETQYF.

The chain couples TRBV9 to TRBJ2-1; 7 nucleotides align to TRBD1. The CDR3 extends over 16 amino acids. Losses at the gene ends were 0 bases for V and 0 bases for J; bases not matched to a gene: 3. The germline gives CDR1 SGDLS, CDR2 YYNGEE. The CDR3 nucleotides read TGTGCCAGCAGCGTAGTGGGGACAGTCTCCTACAATGAGCAGTTCTTC. Amino acids: CASSVVGTVSYNEQFF.

This chain joins TRBV9 and TRBJ2-7, with TRBD2 matching 13 bases. The CDR3 consists of 15 residues. From germline, CDR1 is SGDLS and CDR2 YYNGEE. The ends lost 4 bases at V and 7 bases at J; junction bases unmatched: 8. The CDR3 is CASSPTGTSGTEQYF. The CDR3 DNA reads as TGTGCCAGCAGCCCGACCGGGACTAGCGGGACGGAGCAGTACTTC.

The chain uses TRBV24-1 and TRBJ2-3; a possible D gene is TRBD2 (6 bases). Germline V CDR1 and CDR2: KGHDR, SFDVKD. This CDR3 is 15 amino acids long. V dropped 4 bases and J dropped 0 bases, with 10 bases sitting between them. CDR3 coding DNA: TGTGCCACCAGTGACGGGACTTCGAGCACAGATACGCAGTATTTT. This encodes CATSDGTSSTDTQYF.

This clone was detected only a few times. The chain is built from TRBV10-1 and TRBJ2-5; 7 nucleotides line up with TRBD1. The ends lost 6 bases at V and 3 bases at J; junction bases unmatched: 10. The CDR3 contains 15 residues. Germline V CDR1 and CDR2: WNHNN, SYGVQD (reference sequence). The CDR3 DNA reads as TGCGCCAGCAGACCGGACAGGAAAATAAAAGAGACCCAGTACTTC. It codes for CASRPDRKIKETQYF.

The chain uses TRBV2 and TRBJ2-7; D might be TRBD1 (5 bases). Looked up from germline, CDR1 is SNHLY and CDR2 is FYNNEI. CDR3 length: 12 residues. Trimming took 4 bases from V and 4 from J, leaving 8 bases between them. Written as DNA, the CDR3 is TGTGCCAGCAGTGTATACAGGTACGAGCAGTACTTC. Protein: CASSVYRYEQYF. Supplemented by reference TRBV2 and TRBJ2-7, the full variable domain reads EPEVTQTPSHQVTQMGQEVILRCVPISNHLYFYWYRQILGQKVEFLVSFYNNEISEKSEIFDDQFSVERPDGSNFTLKIRSTKLEDSAMYFCASSVYRYEQYFGPGTRLTVT.

A single count supports this clone. This sample includes further DNA sequences coding for the same CDR3. The CDR3 nucleotides are TGTGCCAGCAGTCCCAGACAGGGCTATGGCTACACCTTC. Translation: CASSPRQGYGYTF. The chain joins TRBV27 to TRBJ1-2; 7 nucleotides agree with TRBD1. Germline V gene lookup returns CDR1 MNHEY and CDR2 SMNVEV (reference sequence). The ends lost 5 bases at V and 4 bases at J; junction bases unmatched: 4. The CDR3 runs 13 residues.

This chain uses TRBV6-2 or TRBV6-3 with TRBJ2-7; a possible D gene is TRBD2 (5 bases). The germline CDR1 and CDR2 sequences are MNHEY and SVGEGT. Trimming took off 6 bases at V and 4 bases at J, with 22 bases between the two ends. The CDR3 contains 16 residues. CDR3 amino acids: CASSPSRLDQRYEQYF. The CDR3 DNA reads TGTGCCAGCAGCCCCTCAAGGCTAGATCAGCGGTACGAGCAGTACTTC.

V is TRBV7-3 and J is TRBJ1-1; 8 nucleotides match TRBD1. CDR1 is SGHTA and CDR2 is FQGTGA in the germline V gene. The trim removed 8 bases at V and 6 bases at J, leaving 14 bases unmatched. This CDR3 comprises 15 residues. DNA for the CDR3: TGTGCCAGCGCGGGAACAGGGGGGCCCGTGGCTGAAGCTTTCTTT. Translated: CASAGTGGPVAEAFF. Looking up the rest from reference TRBV7-3 and TRBJ1-1 gives the full variable domain: GAGVSQTPSNKVTEKGKYVELRCDPISGHTALYWYRQSLGQGPEFLIYFQGTGAADDSGLPNDRFFAVRPEGSVSTLKIQRTERGDSAVYLCASAGTGGPVAEAFFGQGTRLTVV.

The rearrangement joins TRBV11-3 to TRBJ2-7; TRBD1 might be the D (6 bases). Trimming took off 1 base at V and 4 bases at J, with 20 bases between the two ends. The CDR3 is 17 amino acids. Looked up from germline, CDR1 is SGHNT and CDR2 is YENEEA. In nucleotides, the CDR3 is TGTGCCAGCAGCTTAGCCAAAATGGACTGGGGGCGGTACGAGCAGTACTTC. Protein: CASSLAKMDWGRYEQYF.